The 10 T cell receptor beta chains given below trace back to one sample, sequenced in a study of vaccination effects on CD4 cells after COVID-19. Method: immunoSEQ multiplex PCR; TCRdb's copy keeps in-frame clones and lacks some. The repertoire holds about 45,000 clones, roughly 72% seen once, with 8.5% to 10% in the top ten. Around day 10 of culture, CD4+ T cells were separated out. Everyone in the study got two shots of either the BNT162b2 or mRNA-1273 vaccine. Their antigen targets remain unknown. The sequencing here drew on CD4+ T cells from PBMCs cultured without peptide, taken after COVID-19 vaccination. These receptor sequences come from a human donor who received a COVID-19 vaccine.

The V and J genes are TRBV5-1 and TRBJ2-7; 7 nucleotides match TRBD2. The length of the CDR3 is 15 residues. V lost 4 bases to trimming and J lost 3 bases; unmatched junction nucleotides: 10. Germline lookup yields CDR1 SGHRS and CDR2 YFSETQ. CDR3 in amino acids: CASSMLADGNYEQYF. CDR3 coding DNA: TGCGCCAGCAGCATGCTAGCGGATGGCAACTACGAGCAGTACTTC.

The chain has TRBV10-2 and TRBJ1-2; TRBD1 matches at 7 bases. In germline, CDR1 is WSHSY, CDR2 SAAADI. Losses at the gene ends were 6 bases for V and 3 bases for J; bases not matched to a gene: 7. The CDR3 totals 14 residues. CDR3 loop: CASSSGQRDYGYTF. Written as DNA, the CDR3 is TGCGCCAGCAGCTCGGGACAGAGGGACTATGGCTACACCTTC.

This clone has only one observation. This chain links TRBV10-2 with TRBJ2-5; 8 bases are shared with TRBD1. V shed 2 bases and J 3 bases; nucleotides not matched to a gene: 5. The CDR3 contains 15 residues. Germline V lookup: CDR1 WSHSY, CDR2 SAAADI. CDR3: CASSEDRGWEETQYF. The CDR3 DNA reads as TGCGCCAGCAGTGAGGACAGGGGCTGGGAAGAGACCCAGTACTTC.

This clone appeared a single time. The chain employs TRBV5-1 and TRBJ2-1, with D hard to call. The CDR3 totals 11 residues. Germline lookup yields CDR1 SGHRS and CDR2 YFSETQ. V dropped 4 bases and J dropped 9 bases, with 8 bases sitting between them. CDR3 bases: TGCGCCAGCAGCCGGTTGGTTGAGCAGTTCTTC. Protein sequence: CASSRLVEQFF.

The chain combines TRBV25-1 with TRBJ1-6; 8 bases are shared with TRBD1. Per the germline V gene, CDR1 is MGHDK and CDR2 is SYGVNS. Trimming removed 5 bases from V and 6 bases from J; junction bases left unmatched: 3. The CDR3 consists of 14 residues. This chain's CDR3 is CASSSTGVNSPLHF. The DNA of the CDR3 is TGTGCCAGCAGTTCGACAGGGGTTAATTCACCCCTCCACTTT.

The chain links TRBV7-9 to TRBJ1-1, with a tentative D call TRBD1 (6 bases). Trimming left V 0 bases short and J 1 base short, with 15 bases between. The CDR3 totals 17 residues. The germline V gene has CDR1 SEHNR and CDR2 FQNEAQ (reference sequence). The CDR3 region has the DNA TGTGCCAGCAGCTTAGCGTGGGGGGGCGGACAGAACACTGAAGCTTTCTTT. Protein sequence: CASSLAWGGGQNTEAFF.

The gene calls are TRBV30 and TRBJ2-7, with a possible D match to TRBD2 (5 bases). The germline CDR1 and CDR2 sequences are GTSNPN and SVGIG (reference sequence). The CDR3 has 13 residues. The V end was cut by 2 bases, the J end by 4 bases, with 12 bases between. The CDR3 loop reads CAWSPGLFYEQYF. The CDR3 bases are TGTGCCTGGAGTCCCGGACTTTTTTACGAGCAGTACTTC.

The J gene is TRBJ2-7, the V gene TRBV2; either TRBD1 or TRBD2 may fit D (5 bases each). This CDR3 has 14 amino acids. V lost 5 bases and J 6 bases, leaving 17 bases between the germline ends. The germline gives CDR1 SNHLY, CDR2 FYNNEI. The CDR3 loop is CASSTYRGIREQYF. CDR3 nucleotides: TGTGCCAGCAGTACTTACCGGGGCATCCGCGAGCAGTACTTC.

CDR3 nucleotides: TGTGCCAGTAGTAGTCCACCCGGGACAGGCCACAATTCACCCCTCCACTTT. Its translation: CASSSPPGTGHNSPLHF. V and J are TRBV19 and TRBJ1-6, with 8 positions matching TRBD1. This CDR3 region has 17 residues. V gave up 4 bases and J gave up 7 bases; unmatched junction bases: 12. Germline assignment: CDR1 LNHDA and CDR2 SQIVND (reference sequence).

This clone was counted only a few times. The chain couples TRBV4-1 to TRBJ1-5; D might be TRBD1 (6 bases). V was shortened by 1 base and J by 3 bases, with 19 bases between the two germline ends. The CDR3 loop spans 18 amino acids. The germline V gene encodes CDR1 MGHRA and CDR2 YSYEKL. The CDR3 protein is CASSQGSWGRRTNQPQHF. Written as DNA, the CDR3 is TGCGCCAGCAGCCAAGGAAGTTGGGGGCGGAGAACCAATCAGCCCCAGCATTTT.